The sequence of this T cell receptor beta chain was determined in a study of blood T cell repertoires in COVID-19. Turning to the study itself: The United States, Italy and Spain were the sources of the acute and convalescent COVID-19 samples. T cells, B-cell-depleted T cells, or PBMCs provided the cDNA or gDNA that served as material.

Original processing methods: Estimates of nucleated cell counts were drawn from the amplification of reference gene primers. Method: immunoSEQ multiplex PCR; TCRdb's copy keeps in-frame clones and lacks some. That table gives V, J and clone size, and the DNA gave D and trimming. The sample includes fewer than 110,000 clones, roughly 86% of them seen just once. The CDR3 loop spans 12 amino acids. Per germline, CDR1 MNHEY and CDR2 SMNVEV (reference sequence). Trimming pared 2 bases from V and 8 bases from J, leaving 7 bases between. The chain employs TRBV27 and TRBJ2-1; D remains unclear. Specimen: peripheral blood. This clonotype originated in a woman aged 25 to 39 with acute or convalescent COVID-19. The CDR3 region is CASSLGPYEQFF. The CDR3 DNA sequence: TGTGCCAGCAGTTTAGGCCCATATGAGCAGTTCTTC.